These 32 T cell receptor beta chains came from one sample sequenced in a study of blood T cell repertoires in COVID-19. Here immunoSEQ multiplex PCR was the method, and the copy in TCRdb shows in-frame clones only, minus some. The profile shows under 350,000 clones, approximately 91% of them singletons. Sequencing used peripheral blood. These receptors came from a man aged 50-60 years with acute or convalescent COVID-19.

V and J are TRBV19 and TRBJ1-3; D remains unclear. V was shortened by 5 bases and J by 0 bases, with 14 bases between the two germline ends. The CDR3 is made up of 16 amino acids. Germline V lookup: CDR1 LNHDA, CDR2 SQIVND (reference sequence). CDR3 amino acids: CASSSPGESSGNTIYF. The DNA for the CDR3 is TGTGCCAGTAGTTCCCCCGGGGAGAGCTCTGGAAACACCATATATTTT.

This chain connects TRBV7-9 to TRBJ1-1; D remains ambiguous. Germline CDR1 and CDR2: SEHNR and FQNEAQ (reference sequence). This CDR3 is 15 amino acids long. Deletions cut 1 base from V and 0 bases from J, with 9 bases between. This CDR3 is CASSLGPVVNTEAFF. The CDR3, as DNA: TGTGCCAGCAGCTTAGGGCCTGTTGTGAACACTGAAGCTTTCTTT.

The V gene is TRBV4-1, the J gene TRBJ2-1, with D perhaps matching TRBD2 (6 bases). CDR3 size: 18 residues. The germline V gene has CDR1 MGHRA and CDR2 YSYEKL. Trimming pared 0 bases from V and 5 bases from J, leaving 20 bases between. The CDR3 here is CASSQDLLRLERNNEQFF. CDR3 sequence (DNA): TGCGCCAGCAGCCAAGATCTGCTAAGACTAGAGAGAAACAATGAGCAGTTCTTC.

J is TRBJ1-4 and V is TRBV30; possibly TRBD1 for D (6 bases). V dropped 5 bases and J dropped 5 bases, with 18 bases sitting between them. The V gene's germline CDR1 is GTSNPN and CDR2 SVGIG (reference sequence). This CDR3 spans 15 amino acids. For the CDR3, the DNA is TGTGCCTGGGAAACAGGGAGGGGCCCCAATGAAAAACTGTTTTTT. Protein product: CAWETGRGPNEKLFF. The full variable domain, its missing parts supplied by reference TRBV30 and TRBJ1-4, is SQTIHQWPATLVQPVGSPLSLECTVEGTSNPNLYWYRQAAGRGLQLLFYSVGIGQISSEVPQNLSASRPQDRQFILSSKKLLLSDSGFYLCAWETGRGPNEKLFFGSGTQLSVL.

The chain is built from TRBV2 and TRBJ1-2; D not certain. V was shortened by 0 bases and J by 3 bases, with 5 bases between the two germline ends. Germline CDR1 SNHLY, CDR2 FYNNEI. The CDR3 length is 13 residues. The CDR3, as DNA: TGTGCCAGCAGTGAAGCGCCGGACTATGGCTACACCTTC. Translating gives CASSEAPDYGYTF.

The chain employs TRBV30 and TRBJ2-2; unclear D gene. Germline V lookup: CDR1 GTSNPN, CDR2 SVGIG (reference sequence). Trimming removed 1 base at V and 8 bases at J, with 14 bases between. The CDR3 covers 14 residues. The CDR3 bases are TGTGCCTGGAGTGGACGCGACTTTTGGGGGGAGCTGTTTTTT. It encodes CAWSGRDFWGELFF. Based on the CDR3 plus reference TRBV30 and TRBJ2-2, the full variable domain is SQTIHQWPATLVQPVGSPLSLECTVEGTSNPNLYWYRQAAGRGLQLLFYSVGIGQISSEVPQNLSASRPQDRQFILSSKKLLLSDSGFYLCAWSGRDFWGELFFGEGSRLTVL.

The DNA for the CDR3 is TGTGCCAGCGGAGCGGGGGTCAGCCTCTACGAGCAGTACTTC. Encoded protein: CASGAGVSLYEQYF. The chain employs TRBV5-4 and TRBJ2-7; TRBD2 matches 8 bases. The germline V gene has CDR1 SGHNT and CDR2 YYREEE (reference sequence). The CDR3 consists of 14 residues. The junction had 9 bases not matched to a gene; V was cut back by 7 bases and J by 3 bases.

V is TRBV19 and J is TRBJ2-7; tentatively, D is TRBD2 (6 bases). The V gene lost 7 bases and the J gene lost 7 bases, with 17 bases spanning the gap. Germline values: CDR1 LNHDA, CDR2 SQIVND (reference sequence). The CDR3 sequence is 13 residues long. The CDR3 protein is CASKDQGLGEQYF. The CDR3 DNA sequence: TGTGCCAGTAAGGACCAGGGACTTGGGGAGCAGTACTTC.

The CDR3 DNA sequence: TGCGCCAGCAGCTTGGCCGGAGGGAGCGGCACAGATACGCAGTATTTT. Translated, it gives CASSLAGGSGTDTQYF. The gene calls are TRBV5-1 and TRBJ2-3; TRBD2 is a possible D gene (6 bases). CDR3 length: 16 residues. Germline CDR1 is SGHRS and CDR2 is YFSETQ. The germline V and J ends were trimmed by 0 bases and 1 base, with 12 bases remaining between them.

The CDR3 coding sequence is TGTGCCAGCAGCGTAGAAGCCCTGACAGGGGCGTACGAGCAGTACTTC. It is translated as CASSVEALTGAYEQYF. V and J are TRBV9 and TRBJ2-7; 8 bases agree with TRBD1. The germline gives CDR1 SGDLS, CDR2 YYNGEE. Trimming cost V 0 bases and J 4 bases; bases outside gene matches: 9. This CDR3 spans 16 amino acids.

The rearrangement joins TRBV27 to TRBJ2-3; TRBD1 matches at 11 bases. Germline-derived CDR1 and CDR2 are MNHEY and SMNVEV (reference sequence). V dropped 5 bases and J dropped 5; count of bases not matched to a gene: 12. The CDR3 extends over 17 amino acids. Here the CDR3 reads CASSPFPGTGGIDTQYF. In DNA, the CDR3 is TGTGCCAGCAGTCCCTTTCCCGGGACAGGGGGGATAGATACGCAGTATTTT.

The chain joins TRBV7-9 to TRBJ2-1; D remains ambiguous. Deletions cut 5 bases from V and 0 bases from J, with 14 bases between. The CDR3 has 16 amino acids. CDR1 and CDR2 from the germline V gene are SEHNR and FQNEAQ (reference sequence). CDR3: CASSDFIKSSYNEQFF. The CDR3, as DNA: TGTGCCAGCAGCGACTTCATAAAAAGCTCCTACAATGAGCAGTTCTTC.

The chain uses TRBV4-1 and TRBJ2-5, with D perhaps matching TRBD2 (6 bases). Looked up from germline, CDR1 is MGHRA and CDR2 is YSYEKL. The CDR3 is made up of 13 amino acids. Trimming left V 8 bases short and J 3 bases short, with 13 bases between. The CDR3, as DNA: TGCGCCAGCGGGCGGGGCATTAAAGAGACCCAGTACTTC. Protein product: CASGRGIKETQYF.

The V call is TRBV30, the J call TRBJ2-1; 9 bases agree with TRBD2. The CDR3 is made up of 15 amino acids. Looked up from germline, CDR1 is GTSNPN and CDR2 is SVGIG (reference sequence). With 2 bases clipped from V and 7 bases from J, the junction kept 9 bases outside the gene matches. CDR3 in DNA: TGTGCCTGGAGTAAGCAGCGGGGGGTATTAAATGAGCAGTTCTTC. It is translated as CAWSKQRGVLNEQFF.

This clone was recorded only once. The chain links TRBV15 to TRBJ1-1; D gene ambiguous. Germline lookup yields CDR1 LNHNV and CDR2 YYDKDF (reference sequence). Trimming shortened V by 0 bases and J by 7 bases, and 6 bases separated the two germline ends. The CDR3 consists of 12 residues. The DNA for the CDR3 is TGTGCCACCAGCAGAGACCAGCGTGAAGCTTTCTTT. This gives the protein CATSRDQREAFF.

The gene calls are TRBV5-6 and TRBJ1-1; D unclear. This CDR3 is 16 amino acids long. The V end lost 4 bases, the J end lost 4 bases, and 20 bases lay between the germline ends. Germline assignment: CDR1 SGHDT and CDR2 YYEEEE. The CDR3 coding sequence is TGTGCCAGCAGCCTAAATTCCGGGGTTTGGGGCACTGAAGCTTTCTTT. It codes for CASSLNSGVWGTEAFF.

This sequence joins TRBV5-1 and TRBJ2-7; tentative D call: TRBD1 (5 bases). This CDR3 is built from 14 residues. Trimming pared 0 bases from V and 6 bases from J, leaving 13 bases between. Germline values: CDR1 SGHRS, CDR2 YFSETQ. Here the CDR3 DNA reads TGCGCCAGCAGCTTGGTGGCCAGGGTCGCCGAGCAGTACTTC. It translates to CASSLVARVAEQYF.

This chain connects TRBV2 to TRBJ1-2; D not certain. The CDR3 has 13 amino acids. Germline loops: CDR1 SNHLY, CDR2 FYNNEI. The V and J ends lost 7 bases and 1 base respectively, with 10 bases between them. The CDR3 DNA is TGTGCCAGCATTTTTCAGGTTAACTATGGCTACACCTTC. The encoded protein is CASIFQVNYGYTF.

This chain uses TRBV18 with TRBJ2-7, with D uncertain. Between the trimmed V and J ends, which lost 2 bases and 2 bases, there was a span of 4 bases. Looked up from germline, CDR1 is KGHSH and CDR2 is LQKENI. The CDR3 consists of 12 residues. CDR3 loop: CASSPEAYEQYF. The DNA for the CDR3 is TGTGCCAGCTCACCAGAGGCCTACGAGCAGTACTTC.

The V and J genes are TRBV29-1 and TRBJ2-3, with 7 nucleotides matching TRBD2. Germline V gives CDR1 SQVTM, CDR2 ANQGSEA. The CDR3 is made up of 15 amino acids. The V and J ends lost 8 bases and 0 bases, in that order; junction bases with no gene match: 11. The CDR3 loop reads CSTAGGSPSTDTQYF. In nucleotides, the CDR3 is TGCAGCACCGCCGGGGGGTCCCCTAGCACAGATACGCAGTATTTT.

V is TRBV28 and J is TRBJ1-1; TRBD1 aligns across 7 bases. J gave up 1 base and V 7 bases, and 15 bases lay outside the gene matches. CDR3 length: 17 amino acids. CDR1 and CDR2 (germline): MDHEN, SYDVKM. CDR3 DNA sequence: TGTGCCAGCAACCTATCGACCGGGACAGCAAAGAACACTGAAGCTTTCTTT. It codes for CASNLSTGTAKNTEAFF. The whole variable domain, remainder taken from reference TRBV28 and TRBJ1-1, is DVKVTQSSRYLVKRTGEKVFLECVQDMDHENMFWYRQDPGLGLRLIYFSYDVKMKEKGDIPEGYSVSREKKERFSLILESASTNQTSMYLCASNLSTGTAKNTEAFFGQGTRLTVV.

This rearrangement joins TRBV6-5 to TRBJ1-5; D is undetermined. The V and J ends lost 5 bases and 6 bases respectively, with 14 bases between them. The CDR3 extends over 14 amino acids. The germline gives CDR1 MNHEY, CDR2 SVGAGI. In DNA form, the CDR3 reads TGTGCCAGCAGTCCACTCTGGGAGGGTCAGCCCCAGCATTTT. Translated: CASSPLWEGQPQHF.

The V call is TRBV5-5, the J call TRBJ2-1; 8 bases map to TRBD2. J gave up 9 bases and V 1 base, and 6 bases lay outside the gene matches. CDR3 size: 14 residues. Germline lookup yields CDR1 SGHKS and CDR2 YYEKEE (reference sequence). The CDR3 DNA sequence: TGTGCCAGCAGCTTGAACCTAGCGGGCCGTGAGCAGTTCTTC. Its translation: CASSLNLAGREQFF.

This sequence joins TRBV20-1 and TRBJ1-2; D possibly corresponds to TRBD1 (6 bases). Germline assignment: CDR1 DFQATT and CDR2 SNEGSKA (reference sequence). The germline V and J ends were trimmed by 6 bases and 6 bases, with 11 bases remaining between them. The CDR3 spans 11 residues. CDR3 nucleotide sequence: TGCAGTGCCAGTGACAGGAATGGCTACACCTTC. Translating it yields CSASDRNGYTF.

The rearrangement joins TRBV7-3 to TRBJ2-3; TRBD1 is a possible D gene (5 bases). The CDR3 runs 14 residues. Germline-derived CDR1 and CDR2 are SGHTA and FQGTGA. Between the trimmed V and J ends, which lost 3 bases and 4 bases, there was a span of 11 bases. The CDR3 reads CASSFRQGSDTQYF. Here the CDR3 DNA reads TGTGCCAGCAGCTTTCGTCAGGGATCAGATACGCAGTATTTT. Full variable domain (remainder filled in from reference TRBV7-3 and TRBJ2-3): GAGVSQTPSNKVTEKGKYVELRCDPISGHTALYWYRQSLGQGPEFLIYFQGTGAADDSGLPNDRFFAVRPEGSVSTLKIQRTERGDSAVYLCASSFRQGSDTQYFGPGTRLTVL.

The V gene is TRBV5-4, the J gene TRBJ1-3; the D is unclear. The V end lost 4 bases, the J end lost 12 bases, and 23 bases lay between the germline ends. In germline, CDR1 is SGHNT, CDR2 YYREEE (reference sequence). CDR3 length equals 15 residues. The chain's CDR3 is CASSAGLLPPEGIYF. In DNA, the CDR3 is TGTGCCAGCAGCGCCGGACTGCTTCCTCCCGAGGGCATATATTTT.

V is TRBV7-2 and J is TRBJ1-1; D not certain. V was cut by 2 bases and J by 1 base, with 11 bases left in between. The CDR3 is made up of 15 amino acids. The V gene's germline CDR1 is SGHTA and CDR2 FQGNSA. CDR3 bases: TGTGCCAGCAGCTTAATTAGACCGGGGAACACTGAAGCTTTCTTT. Translating it yields CASSLIRPGNTEAFF.

The chain links TRBV12-3 or TRBV12-4 to TRBJ1-2; D unclear. Deletions cut 3 bases from V and 8 bases from J, with 13 bases between. This CDR3 is 13 amino acids long. The CDR3 coding sequence is TGTGCCAGCAGTTTTGGAGAGGTGGAGGGCTACACCTTC. Translated, it gives CASSFGEVEGYTF.

The chain is built from TRBV6-5 and TRBJ1-1; D unclear. V was trimmed by 5 bases and J by 0 bases, leaving 7 bases between them. The CDR3 has 13 residues. Germline lookup yields CDR1 MNHEY and CDR2 SVGAGI. The CDR3 DNA reads as TGTGCCAGCAGTCTAAAGATGAACACTGAAGCTTTCTTT. Protein product: CASSLKMNTEAFF.

The CDR3 here is CATSRDGASQETQYF. In nucleotides, the CDR3 is TGTGCCACCAGCAGAGATGGGGCCAGCCAAGAGACCCAGTACTTC. This chain links TRBV15 with TRBJ2-5; perhaps TRBD1 as D (5 bases). CDR1 and CDR2 (germline): LNHNV, YYDKDF (reference sequence). The CDR3 consists of 15 residues. Trimming left V 0 bases short and J 1 base short, with 9 bases between.

The V gene is TRBV7-9, the J gene TRBJ1-3; D remains unclear. The CDR3 is 12 amino acids. The germline V and J ends were trimmed by 4 bases and 4 bases, with 5 bases remaining between them. Looked up from germline, CDR1 is SEHNR and CDR2 is FQNEAQ (reference sequence). CDR3 sequence: CASSSTGNTIYF. The CDR3 nucleotides read TGTGCCAGCAGCTCAACAGGAAACACCATATATTTT.

The chain couples TRBV12-3 or TRBV12-4 to TRBJ1-2, with 11 bases identical to TRBD1. This CDR3 spans 13 amino acids. The ends lost 6 bases at V and 8 bases at J; junction bases unmatched: 5. The DNA for the CDR3 is TGTGCCAGCAGGGACAGGGGGCTTTGGGGCTACACCTTC. Encoded protein: CASRDRGLWGYTF.